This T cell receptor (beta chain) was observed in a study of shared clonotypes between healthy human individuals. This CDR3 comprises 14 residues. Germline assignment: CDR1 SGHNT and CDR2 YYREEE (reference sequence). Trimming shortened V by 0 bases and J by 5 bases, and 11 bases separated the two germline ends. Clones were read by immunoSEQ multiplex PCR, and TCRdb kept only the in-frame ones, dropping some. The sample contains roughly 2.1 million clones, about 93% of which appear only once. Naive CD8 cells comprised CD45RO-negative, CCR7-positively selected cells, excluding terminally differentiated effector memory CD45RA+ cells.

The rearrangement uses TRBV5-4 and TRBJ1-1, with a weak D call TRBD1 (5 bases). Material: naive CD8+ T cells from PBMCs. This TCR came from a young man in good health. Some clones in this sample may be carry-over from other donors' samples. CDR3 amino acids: CASSLDEGMTEAFF. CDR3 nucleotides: TGTGCCAGCAGCTTGGATGAGGGGATGACTGAAGCTTTCTTT.